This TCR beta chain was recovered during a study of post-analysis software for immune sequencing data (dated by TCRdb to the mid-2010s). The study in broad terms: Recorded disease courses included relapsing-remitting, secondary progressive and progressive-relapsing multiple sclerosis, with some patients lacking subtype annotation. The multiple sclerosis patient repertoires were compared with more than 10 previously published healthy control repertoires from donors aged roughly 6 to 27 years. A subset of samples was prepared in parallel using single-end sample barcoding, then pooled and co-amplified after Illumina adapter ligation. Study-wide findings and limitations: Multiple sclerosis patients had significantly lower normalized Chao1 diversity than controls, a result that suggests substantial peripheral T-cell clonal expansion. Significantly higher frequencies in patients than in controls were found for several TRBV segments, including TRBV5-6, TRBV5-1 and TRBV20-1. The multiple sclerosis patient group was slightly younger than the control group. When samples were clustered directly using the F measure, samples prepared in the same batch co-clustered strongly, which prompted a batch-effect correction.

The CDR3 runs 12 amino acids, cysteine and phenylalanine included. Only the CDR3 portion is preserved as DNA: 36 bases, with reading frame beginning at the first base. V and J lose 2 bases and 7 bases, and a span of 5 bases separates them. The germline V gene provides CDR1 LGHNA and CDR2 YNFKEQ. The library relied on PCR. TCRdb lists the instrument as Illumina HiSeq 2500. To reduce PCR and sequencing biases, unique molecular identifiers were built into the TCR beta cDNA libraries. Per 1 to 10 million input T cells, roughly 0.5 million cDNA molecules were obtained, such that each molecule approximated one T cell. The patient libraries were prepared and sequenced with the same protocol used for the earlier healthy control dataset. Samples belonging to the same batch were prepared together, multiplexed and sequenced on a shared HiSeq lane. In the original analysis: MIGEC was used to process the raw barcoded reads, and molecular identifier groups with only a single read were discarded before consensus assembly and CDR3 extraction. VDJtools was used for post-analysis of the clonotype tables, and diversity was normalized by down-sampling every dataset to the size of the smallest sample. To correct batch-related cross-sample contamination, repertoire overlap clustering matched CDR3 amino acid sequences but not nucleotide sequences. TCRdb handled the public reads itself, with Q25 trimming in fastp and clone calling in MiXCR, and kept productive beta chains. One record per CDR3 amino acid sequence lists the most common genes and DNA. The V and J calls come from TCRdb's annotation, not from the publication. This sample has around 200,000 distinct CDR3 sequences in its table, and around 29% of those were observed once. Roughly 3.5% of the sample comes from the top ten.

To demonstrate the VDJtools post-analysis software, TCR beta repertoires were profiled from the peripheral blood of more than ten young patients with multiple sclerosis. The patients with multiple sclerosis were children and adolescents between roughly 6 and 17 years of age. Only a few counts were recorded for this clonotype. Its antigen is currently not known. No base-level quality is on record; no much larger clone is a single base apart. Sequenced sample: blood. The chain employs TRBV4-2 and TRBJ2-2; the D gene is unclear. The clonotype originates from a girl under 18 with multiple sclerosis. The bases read TGTGCCAGCAGCCAATCTGGCGGGGAGCTGTTTTTT. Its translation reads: CASSQSGGELFF.